Following are 7 T cell receptor beta chains from one sample sequenced in a study of graft-versus-host responses after intestinal transplantation. Sequenced by immunoSEQ multiplex PCR; TCRdb stores in-frame clones only, minus some. The top ten hold approximately 0.11% of the sample, which has 90,000 to 150,000 clones, roughly 91% seen once. These receptors' targets are unknown. The sequencing used unstimulated CD4+ T cells sorted from spleen or lymph node cells, collected before intestinal transplant. The receptors shown here come from a human donor who received an intestinal transplant.

This chain links TRBV19 with TRBJ2-1, with 8 bases fitting TRBD2. Trimming cost V 2 bases and J 9 bases; bases outside gene matches: 6. The CDR3 is made up of 14 amino acids. Germline CDR1 reads LNHDA; CDR2 reads SQIVND (reference sequence). The CDR3, as DNA: TGTGCCAGTAGTATAAGCGGGAGTATTGGTGAGCAGTTCTTC. Translation gives CASSISGSIGEQFF.

The chain uses TRBV5-4 and TRBJ2-1; D remains unclear. Germline CDR1 reads SGHNT; CDR2 reads YYREEE (reference sequence). This CDR3 contains 16 residues. With 4 bases removed from V and 0 bases from J, the gap between germline ends came to 14 bases. The CDR3 here is CASSPTARSSYNEQFF. The CDR3 coding sequence is TGTGCCAGCAGCCCGACTGCTAGGAGCTCCTACAATGAGCAGTTCTTC.

V usage is TRBV5-1 and J usage is TRBJ2-1; D uncertain. Germline V gene lookup returns CDR1 SGHRS and CDR2 YFSETQ. This CDR3 region has 14 residues. Trimming cost V 1 base and J 2 bases, with 7 bases left between them. In DNA, the CDR3 is TGCGCCAGCAGCTTGCATGGGACCTACAATGAGCAGTTCTTC. Its translation is CASSLHGTYNEQFF.

The CDR3 region is CASSLNGAGGAFF. The CDR3 DNA is TGTGCCAGCAGTTTAAACGGAGCAGGAGGAGCTTTCTTT. This rearrangement joins TRBV27 to TRBJ1-1; D gene ambiguous. This CDR3 is built from 13 residues. The germline V and J ends were trimmed by 2 bases and 10 bases, with 14 bases remaining between them. CDR1 is MNHEY, CDR2 SMNVEV, per germline (reference sequence).

V gene TRBV29-1 combines with J gene TRBJ2-1; the D is unclear. V was clipped by 4 bases and J by 8 bases, with 12 bases between them. Germline V gives CDR1 SQVTM, CDR2 ANQGSEA. The CDR3 is 12 residues long. CDR3 DNA: TGCAGCGTTGTCCCGGATTATCATGAGCAGTTCTTC. Translated: CSVVPDYHEQFF.

The CDR3 region is CASSGRVNYGYTF. For the CDR3, the DNA is TGTGCCAGCAGCGGCCGGGTTAACTATGGCTACACCTTC. The V gene is TRBV9, the J gene TRBJ1-2; D unresolved. The CDR3 loop spans 13 amino acids. Deletions cut 3 bases from V and 1 base from J, with 7 bases between. CDR1 and CDR2 (germline): SGDLS, YYNGEE.

In its sample, this clone was seen once. The chain recombines TRBV28 with TRBJ1-2; no clear D gene. The germline CDR1 and CDR2 sequences are MDHEN and SYDVKM. Trimming shortened V by 6 bases and J by 8 bases, and 25 bases separated the two germline ends. The CDR3 is 16 amino acids. This CDR3 is CASRSPGPWEQEGYTF. CDR3 DNA sequence: TGTGCCAGCAGATCCCCCGGGCCATGGGAGCAGGAGGGCTACACCTTC.